A selection of T cell receptor beta chains follows, all from one sample in a study of T cells in Graves' hyperthyroidism and ophthalmopathy. TCRdb recomputed calls from the multiplex PCR reads with MiXCR, one row per CDR3 protein. The sample consists of approximately 570,000 distinct CDR3 sequences, about 20% of them appearing once. The sequenced material came from blood. The receptors were gathered from a man between 40 and 49 years old with Graves' ophthalmopathy. The CDR3 runs from the conserved cysteine through the conserved F or W. The D gene is left open where the match is weak. Clone size appears in some rows only: once, few, many, or a class for an expanded clone.

CDR3 DNA: TGTGCCAGCAGTGAATTACGGGGGCTCGGTTCCTACGAGCAGTACTTC
CDR3 protein: CASSELRGLGSYEQYF
CDR3 length: 16
clone size: many
D gene: .
V gene: TRBV6-1
J gene: TRBJ2-7

CDR3 DNA: TGTGCCAGCAGTTATAGGGGAGCAGAGACCCAGTACTTC
CDR3 protein: CASSYRGAETQYF
CDR3 length: 13
clone size: many
D gene: .
V gene: TRBV6-1
J gene: TRBJ2-5

CDR3 DNA: TGTGCCAGCAGCCAAGAAGTAGCGGCAACCGGGCAGTTCTTC
CDR3 protein: CASSQEVAATGQFF
CDR3 length: 14
clone size: many
D gene: .
V gene: TRBV3-1
J gene: TRBJ2-1

CDR3 DNA: TGTGCCAGCAGCCATCGTGAGACTAGCGTTTACAATGAGCAGTTCTTC
CDR3 protein: CASSHRETSVYNEQFF
CDR3 length: 16
clone size: .
D gene: TRBD2
V gene: TRBV3-1
J gene: TRBJ2-1

CDR3 DNA: TGTGCCTGGAGTGCCTCCCGGACTAGCGGGTGGAATGAGCAGTTCTTC
CDR3 protein: CAWSASRTSGWNEQFF
CDR3 length: 16
clone size: few
D gene: TRBD2
V gene: TRBV30
J gene: TRBJ2-1

CDR3 DNA: TGTGCCAGCAGTTTTAAGGGGAACGACTATGGCTACACCTTC
CDR3 protein: CASSFKGNDYGYTF
CDR3 length: 14
clone size: few
D gene: .
V gene: TRBV12-3/TRBV12-4
J gene: TRBJ1-2

CDR3 DNA: TGTGCCACCAGCAGGCCGACTAGCGGGGGGCAAGAGACCCAGTACTTC
CDR3 protein: CATSRPTSGGQETQYF
CDR3 length: 16
clone size: .
D gene: TRBD2
V gene: TRBV15
J gene: TRBJ2-5

CDR3 DNA: TGTGCCAGCAGCTCCTGGACTAGCGGATACACAGATACGCAGTATTTT
CDR3 protein: CASSSWTSGYTDTQYF
CDR3 length: 16
clone size: many
D gene: TRBD2
V gene: TRBV7-9
J gene: TRBJ2-3

CDR3 DNA: TGTGCCACCGCTGACGCACCGGGGGAGCAGTACTTC
CDR3 protein: CATADAPGEQYF
CDR3 length: 12
clone size: once
D gene: .
V gene: TRBV7-9
J gene: TRBJ2-7

CDR3 DNA: TGCGCCAGCAGCCAAGGAGCTAGCGGGAGGGTCGAGCAGTACTTC
CDR3 protein: CASSQGASGRVEQYF
CDR3 length: 15
clone size: .
D gene: TRBD2
V gene: TRBV4-3
J gene: TRBJ2-7

CDR3 DNA: TGTGCCTCAATGGGGCTAGAGACCCAGTACTTC
CDR3 protein: CASMGLETQYF
CDR3 length: 11
clone size: many
D gene: .
V gene: TRBV5-5
J gene: TRBJ2-5

CDR3 DNA: TGTGCCAGCGGATACCCCCCTACCGGGACTAGCGGGGGGTGGGAGACCCAGTACTTC
CDR3 protein: CASGYPPTGTSGGWETQYF
CDR3 length: 19
clone size: .
D gene: TRBD2
V gene: TRBV11-2
J gene: TRBJ2-5

CDR3 DNA: TGTGCCAGCAGCTTTAGGGGCATTGGACAGCTCAACACCGGGGAGCTGTTTTTT
CDR3 protein: CASSFRGIGQLNTGELFF
CDR3 length: 18
clone size: .
D gene: .
V gene: TRBV7-9
J gene: TRBJ2-2

CDR3 DNA: TGTGCCAGCAGTCCAAACGACAGGCTATACACCATATATTTT
CDR3 protein: CASSPNDRLYTIYF
CDR3 length: 14
clone size: .
D gene: .
V gene: TRBV6-2/TRBV6-3
J gene: TRBJ1-3

CDR3 DNA: TGCGCCAGCAGCAGCCCGGGGGGGCAGTATTTT
CDR3 protein: CASSSPGGQYF
CDR3 length: 11
clone size: .
D gene: TRBD2
V gene: TRBV5-1
J gene: TRBJ2-3

CDR3 DNA: TGTGCCTGGAGTTCCTCCCGAGGGCAGTACTTC
CDR3 protein: CAWSSSRGQYF
CDR3 length: 11
clone size: .
D gene: .
V gene: TRBV30
J gene: TRBJ2-7

CDR3 DNA: TGTGCCAGCAGTCACACGACAGGGGCGAACATTCAGTACTTC
CDR3 protein: CASSHTTGANIQYF
CDR3 length: 14
clone size: .
D gene: TRBD1
V gene: TRBV6-1
J gene: TRBJ2-4

CDR3 DNA: TGTGCCAGCAGCTTAAGGGGACAAACGAACACCGGGGAGCTGTTTTTT
CDR3 protein: CASSLRGQTNTGELFF
CDR3 length: 16
clone size: .
D gene: .
V gene: TRBV7-3
J gene: TRBJ2-2

CDR3 DNA: TGCGCCAGCAGCCAAGATCGGCGGGTTGGAAATTCACCCCTCCACTTT
CDR3 protein: CASSQDRRVGNSPLHF
CDR3 length: 16
clone size: .
D gene: .
V gene: TRBV4-3
J gene: TRBJ1-6

CDR3 DNA: TGTGCCACCGGTGGGCTGACACGGAGCTCCTACAATGAGCAGTTCTTC
CDR3 protein: CATGGLTRSSYNEQFF
CDR3 length: 16
clone size: .
D gene: .
V gene: TRBV10-3
J gene: TRBJ2-1

CDR3 DNA: TGTGCCAGCAGTGATTGGGAATACGAGCAGTACTTC
CDR3 protein: CASSDWEYEQYF
CDR3 length: 12
clone size: .
D gene: .
V gene: TRBV6-4
J gene: TRBJ2-7

CDR3 DNA: TGTGCCAGCAGCCAAGGGCGACAGGGGAACACTGAAGCTTTCTTT
CDR3 protein: CASSQGRQGNTEAFF
CDR3 length: 15
clone size: .
D gene: TRBD1
V gene: TRBV4-2
J gene: TRBJ1-1

CDR3 DNA: TGTGCCAGCTCACCGGACAGGACCTCTGGGGCCAACGTCCTGACTTTC
CDR3 protein: CASSPDRTSGANVLTF
CDR3 length: 16
clone size: .
D gene: TRBD1
V gene: TRBV18
J gene: TRBJ2-6

CDR3 DNA: TGTGCCACCACTACGGACAGGGGGTTACCGAGCAATCAGCCCCAGCATTTT
CDR3 protein: CATTTDRGLPSNQPQHF
CDR3 length: 17
clone size: .
D gene: TRBD1
V gene: TRBV15
J gene: TRBJ1-5

CDR3 DNA: TGCGCCAGCAGCCAGGGGGAGGCTAGCGGCTACACCTTC
CDR3 protein: CASSQGEASGYTF
CDR3 length: 13
clone size: .
D gene: .
V gene: TRBV4-1
J gene: TRBJ1-2

CDR3 DNA: TGCGCCAGCAGCCAAGAATTCGGACGCTATGGCTACACCTTC
CDR3 protein: CASSQEFGRYGYTF
CDR3 length: 14
clone size: .
D gene: .
V gene: TRBV4-1
J gene: TRBJ1-2

CDR3 DNA: TGCGCCAGCAGCCACGCCTTTGTACTAGCGGGATCAGATACGCAGTATTTT
CDR3 protein: CASSHAFVLAGSDTQYF
CDR3 length: 17
clone size: few
D gene: TRBD2
V gene: TRBV4-1
J gene: TRBJ2-3

CDR3 DNA: TGTGCCAGCACCCCTTCTTCGCGGGAGGTTATCCATGAGCAGTTCTTC
CDR3 protein: CASTPSSREVIHEQFF
CDR3 length: 16
clone size: many
D gene: TRBD2
V gene: TRBV6-2/TRBV6-3
J gene: TRBJ2-1

CDR3 DNA: TGTGCCTGGAGTGCTCAGGGGGCTCAGCCCCAGCATTTT
CDR3 protein: CAWSAQGAQPQHF
CDR3 length: 13
clone size: many
D gene: TRBD1
V gene: TRBV30
J gene: TRBJ1-5

CDR3 DNA: TGCAGTGCTAGAGAAACTCTAAGACAGGGGGTTAATTCACCCCTCCACTTT
CDR3 protein: CSARETLRQGVNSPLHF
CDR3 length: 17
clone size: .
D gene: TRBD1
V gene: TRBV20-1
J gene: TRBJ1-6

CDR3 DNA: TGTGCCAGCAGTTTAGGAGGGATTACTGAAGCTTTCTTT
CDR3 protein: CASSLGGITEAFF
CDR3 length: 13
clone size: many
D gene: .
V gene: TRBV28
J gene: TRBJ1-1

CDR3 DNA: TGTGCCAGCAGCTTACTAGCGGGAAACCAAGAGACCCAGTACTTC
CDR3 protein: CASSLLAGNQETQYF
CDR3 length: 15
clone size: many
D gene: TRBD2
V gene: TRBV7-6
J gene: TRBJ2-5

CDR3 DNA: TGCGCCAGCAGCTTGTGGGCTAGCGGGAGGGCCAGAGATACGCAGTATTTT
CDR3 protein: CASSLWASGRARDTQYF
CDR3 length: 17
clone size: many
D gene: TRBD2
V gene: TRBV5-1
J gene: TRBJ2-3

CDR3 DNA: TGCGCCAGCAGCATCTGGGACAGGGATAACATGGTATCACCCCTCCACTTT
CDR3 protein: CASSIWDRDNMVSPLHF
CDR3 length: 17
clone size: many
D gene: TRBD1
V gene: TRBV5-1
J gene: TRBJ1-6

CDR3 DNA: TGTGCCAGCAGTTGGGGGGCTGAAGCTTTCTTT
CDR3 protein: CASSWGAEAFF
CDR3 length: 11
clone size: many
D gene: .
V gene: TRBV5-5
J gene: TRBJ1-1

CDR3 DNA: TGCAGTGCTAGTAGGGCTAGCGGGAGTAACGAGCAGTACTTC
CDR3 protein: CSASRASGSNEQYF
CDR3 length: 14
clone size: many
D gene: TRBD2
V gene: TRBV20-1
J gene: TRBJ2-7

CDR3 DNA: TGTGCCAGCAAATGGCGGCAGGTCAATCAGCCCCAGCATTTT
CDR3 protein: CASKWRQVNQPQHF
CDR3 length: 14
clone size: .
D gene: .
V gene: TRBV28
J gene: TRBJ1-5

CDR3 DNA: TGCGCCAGCAGCAGGGGACAGTCATATGAAGCTTTCTTT
CDR3 protein: CASSRGQSYEAFF
CDR3 length: 13
clone size: many
D gene: TRBD1
V gene: TRBV5-1
J gene: TRBJ1-1

CDR3 DNA: TGTGCCAGCAGAGCGGGAGACAGGGGTCTTCTCGAGCAGTACTTC
CDR3 protein: CASRAGDRGLLEQYF
CDR3 length: 15
clone size: .
D gene: .
V gene: TRBV28
J gene: TRBJ2-7

CDR3 DNA: TGTGCCAGCTCTCCCCGGAGGCAGGGCACTGAAGCTTTCTTT
CDR3 protein: CASSPRRQGTEAFF
CDR3 length: 14
clone size: many
D gene: .
V gene: TRBV6-1
J gene: TRBJ1-1

CDR3 DNA: TGCGCCAGCAGCCCGCCGGGACAGGTATACGAGCAGTACTTC
CDR3 protein: CASSPPGQVYEQYF
CDR3 length: 14
clone size: .
D gene: TRBD1
V gene: TRBV5-1
J gene: TRBJ2-7

CDR3 DNA: TGCAGTGCTAGAGTAACAACGAACACCGGGGAGCTGTTTTTT
CDR3 protein: CSARVTTNTGELFF
CDR3 length: 14
clone size: .
D gene: .
V gene: TRBV20-1
J gene: TRBJ2-2

CDR3 DNA: TGTGCCAGCAGGGGAAGGGACCTCACCCTCGGCACTGAAGCTTTCTTT
CDR3 protein: CASRGRDLTLGTEAFF
CDR3 length: 16
clone size: many
D gene: .
V gene: TRBV12-3/TRBV12-4
J gene: TRBJ1-1

CDR3 DNA: TGTGCCAGCAGTTTATCAGGGTTGAATTCACCCCTCCACTTT
CDR3 protein: CASSLSGLNSPLHF
CDR3 length: 14
clone size: many
D gene: .
V gene: TRBV12-3/TRBV12-4
J gene: TRBJ1-6

CDR3 DNA: TGTGCCTGGAGTACAGTAGCGGGTCAGTACTTC
CDR3 protein: CAWSTVAGQYF
CDR3 length: 11
clone size: .
D gene: TRBD2
V gene: TRBV30
J gene: TRBJ2-5

CDR3 DNA: TGTGCTAGTGGTTTGGTACCGTGGGGCGCGGGTGGAAACACCATATATTTT
CDR3 protein: CASGLVPWGAGGNTIYF
CDR3 length: 17
clone size: .
D gene: .
V gene: TRBV12-5
J gene: TRBJ1-3

CDR3 DNA: TGTGCCAGCAGTTTGGGTCAGGGCTACCATGGCTACACCTTC
CDR3 protein: CASSLGQGYHGYTF
CDR3 length: 14
clone size: .
D gene: .
V gene: TRBV28
J gene: TRBJ1-2

CDR3 DNA: TGTGCCAGCAGTTTTACCGGGACAGGGAACTATGGCTACACCTTC
CDR3 protein: CASSFTGTGNYGYTF
CDR3 length: 15
clone size: few
D gene: TRBD1
V gene: TRBV12-3/TRBV12-4
J gene: TRBJ1-2